A selection of T cell receptor beta chains follows, all from one sample in a study of OX40 agonist ivuxolimab in advanced cancers. Assay: immunoSEQ multiplex PCR; the TCRdb copy retains only in-frame clones and omits some. In the table there are roughly 83,000 clones, about 90% of which are singletons. The sequenced sample was CD4+ or CD8+ T cells sorted from blood, obtained in a trial of the OX40 agonist ivuxolimab. The source is an adult with an advanced solid tumor such as melanoma, head and neck, liver or kidney cancer. The CDR3 runs from the conserved cysteine through the conserved F or W. A D gene is named only where the DNA matches it firmly. Some rows mark clone size as missing; the rest say once, few, many or name a class of expanded clone.

CDR3 | DNA | size | V | D | J
CASRRQTSGGDNEQFF | TGTGCCAGCAGACGCCAGACTAGCGGGGGGGACAATGAGCAGTTCTTC | once | TRBV6-6 | TRBD2 | TRBJ2-1
CASSLLIEAGTYEQYF | TGTGCCAGCAGTTTATTGATTGAGGCAGGGACCTACGAGCAGTACTTC | - | TRBV28 | - | TRBJ2-7
CASSRTGGPQHF | TGTGCCAGCAGTCGGACAGGGGGGCCCCAGCATTTT | once | TRBV6-5 | TRBD1 | TRBJ1-5
CASFAGAAYNEQFF | TGTGCCAGTTTCGCGGGGGCCGCTTACAATGAGCAGTTCTTC | - | TRBV6-1 | - | TRBJ2-1
CASSGGTANNEQFF | TGTGCCAGCAGTGGGGGGACAGCCAACAATGAGCAGTTCTTC | - | TRBV28 | - | TRBJ2-1
CASSSYTGELFF | TGTGCCAGCAGCTCCTACACCGGGGAGCTGTTTTTT | once | TRBV27 | - | TRBJ2-2
CAIPRPGQFF | TGTGCCATCCCGCGGCCAGGGCAGTTCTTC | - | TRBV5-8 | - | TRBJ2-1
CASSLRLPFEISGANVLTF | TGTGCCAGCAGCCTCCGACTCCCCTTTGAAATCTCTGGGGCCAACGTCCTGACTTTC | - | TRBV7-2 | - | TRBJ2-6
CASSAGGSTDTQYF | TGTGCCAGCAGTGCAGGGGGTTCCACAGATACGCAGTATTTT | - | TRBV6-4 | TRBD1 | TRBJ2-3
CATSRDPPAGSTDTQYF | TGTGCCACCAGCAGAGACCCTCCAGCGGGTAGCACAGATACGCAGTATTTT | - | TRBV15 | - | TRBJ2-3
CASSFHTGTGDNYGYTF | TGTGCCAGCAGTTTCCATACCGGGACAGGAGATAACTATGGCTACACCTTC | - | TRBV28 | TRBD1 | TRBJ1-2
CASSQEWVGGQPQHF | TGCGCCAGCAGCCAAGAATGGGTGGGCGGTCAGCCCCAGCATTTT | - | TRBV4-3 | - | TRBJ1-5
CASSQDGQGRPSPLHF | TGCGCCAGCAGCCAAGATGGTCAGGGTAGGCCTTCACCCCTCCACTTT | - | TRBV4-3 | - | TRBJ1-6
CASSLDTTLVPNTEAFF | TGTGCCAGCAGCTTGGACACGACCTTAGTTCCAAACACTGAAGCTTTCTTT | - | TRBV5-4 | - | TRBJ1-1
CASSLRREGYNEQFF | TGTGCCAGCAGCTTAAGGCGGGAGGGTTACAATGAGCAGTTCTTC | - | TRBV11-3 | TRBD2 | TRBJ2-1
CASSLMEGNNQPQHF | TGTGCCAGCAGTTTGATGGAGGGTAACAATCAGCCCCAGCATTTT | - | TRBV28 | - | TRBJ1-5
CASSIYSTGGNDQPQHF | TGTGCCAGTAGTATTTACTCTACAGGGGGCAATGATCAGCCCCAGCATTTT | - | TRBV19 | TRBD1 | TRBJ1-5
CASRQAGTLNYGYTF | TGTGCCAGCAGACAAGCCGGGACACTAAACTATGGCTACACCTTC | once | TRBV28 | - | TRBJ1-2
CASSLLAGAGDTQYF | TGTGCCAGCAGCCTCCTAGCGGGAGCGGGAGATACGCAGTATTTT | - | TRBV5-6 | TRBD2 | TRBJ2-3
CASSPPGGNQETQYF | TGTGCCAGCAGTCCCCCGGGCGGGAACCAAGAGACCCAGTACTTC | - | TRBV28 | - | TRBJ2-5
CASSQDGVQGNTDTQYF | TGCGCCAGCAGCCAAGATGGGGTTCAGGGGAACACAGATACGCAGTATTTT | - | TRBV4-3 | - | TRBJ2-3
CAWTPGGEHYGYTF | TGTGCCTGGACACCAGGAGGGGAGCACTATGGCTACACCTTC | - | TRBV30 | - | TRBJ1-2
CASSRPLDTGELFF | TGTGCCAGCAGCCGACCTCTAGATACCGGGGAGCTGTTTTTT | once | TRBV7-2 | - | TRBJ2-2
CASSLERNNEQFF | TGCGCCAGCAGCTTGGAGCGGAACAATGAGCAGTTCTTC | - | TRBV5-1 | - | TRBJ2-1
CASSLRGISTNTQYF | TGTGCCAGCAGCTTAAGGGGGATTAGCACAAATACGCAGTATTTT | - | TRBV11-2 | - | TRBJ2-3
CASSPAARPLNEQFF | TGTGCCAGCAGCCCAGCAGCACGCCCCCTCAATGAGCAGTTCTTC | - | TRBV7-9 | - | TRBJ2-1